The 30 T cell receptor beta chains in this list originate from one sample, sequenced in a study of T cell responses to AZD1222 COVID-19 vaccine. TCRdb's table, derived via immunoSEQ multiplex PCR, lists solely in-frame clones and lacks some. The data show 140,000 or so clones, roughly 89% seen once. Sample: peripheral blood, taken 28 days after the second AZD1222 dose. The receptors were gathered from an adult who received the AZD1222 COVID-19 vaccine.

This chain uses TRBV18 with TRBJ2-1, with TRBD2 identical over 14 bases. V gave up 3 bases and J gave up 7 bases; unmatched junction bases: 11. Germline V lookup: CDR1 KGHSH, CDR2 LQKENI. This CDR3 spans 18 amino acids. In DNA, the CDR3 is TGTGCCAGCTCACCGTACGGACTAGCGGGAGGTGGGCGGAATGAGCAGTTCTTC. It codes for CASSPYGLAGGGRNEQFF.

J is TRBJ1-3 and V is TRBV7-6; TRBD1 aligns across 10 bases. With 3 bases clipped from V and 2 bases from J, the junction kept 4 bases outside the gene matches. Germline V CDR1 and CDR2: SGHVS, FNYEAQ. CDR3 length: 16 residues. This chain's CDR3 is CASSLPGTGAGNTIYF. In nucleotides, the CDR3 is TGTGCCAGCAGCTTGCCTGGGACAGGGGCTGGAAACACCATATATTTT. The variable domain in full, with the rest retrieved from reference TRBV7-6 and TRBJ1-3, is GAGVSQSPRYKVTKRGQDVALRCDPISGHVSLYWYRQALGQGPEFLTYFNYEAQQDKSGLPNDRFSAERPEGSISTLTIQRTEQRDSAMYRCASSLPGTGAGNTIYFGEGSWLTVV.

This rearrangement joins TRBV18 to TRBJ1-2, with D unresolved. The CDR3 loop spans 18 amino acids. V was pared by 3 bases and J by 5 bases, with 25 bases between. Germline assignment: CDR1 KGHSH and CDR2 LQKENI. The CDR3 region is CASSPYNSPGRSIYGYTF. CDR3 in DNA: TGTGCCAGCTCACCTTATAATTCCCCGGGCCGGAGTATTTATGGCTACACCTTC. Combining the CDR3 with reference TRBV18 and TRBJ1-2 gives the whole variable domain NAGVMQNPRHLVRRRGQEARLRCSPMKGHSHVYWYRQLPEEGLKFMVYLQKENIIDESGMPKERFSAEFPKEGPSILRIQQVVRGDSAAYFCASSPYNSPGRSIYGYTFGSGTRLTVV.

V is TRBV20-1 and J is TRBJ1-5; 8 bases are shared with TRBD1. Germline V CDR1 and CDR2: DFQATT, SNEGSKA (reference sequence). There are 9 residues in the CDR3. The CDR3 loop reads CREQGAQHF. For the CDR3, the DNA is TGCAGGGAACAGGGGGCCCAGCATTTT.

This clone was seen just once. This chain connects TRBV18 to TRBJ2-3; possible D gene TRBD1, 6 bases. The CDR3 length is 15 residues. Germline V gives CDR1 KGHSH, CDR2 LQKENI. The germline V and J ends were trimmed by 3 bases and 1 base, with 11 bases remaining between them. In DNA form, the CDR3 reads TGTGCCAGCTCACCCACACAGGGTGGCACAGATACGCAGTATTTT. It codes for CASSPTQGGTDTQYF.

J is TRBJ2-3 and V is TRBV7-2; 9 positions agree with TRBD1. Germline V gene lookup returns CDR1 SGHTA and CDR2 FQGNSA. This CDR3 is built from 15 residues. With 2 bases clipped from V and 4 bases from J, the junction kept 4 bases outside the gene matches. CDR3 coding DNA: TGTGCCAGCAGCTTAATGGGACAGGGATCAGATACGCAGTATTTT. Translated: CASSLMGQGSDTQYF.

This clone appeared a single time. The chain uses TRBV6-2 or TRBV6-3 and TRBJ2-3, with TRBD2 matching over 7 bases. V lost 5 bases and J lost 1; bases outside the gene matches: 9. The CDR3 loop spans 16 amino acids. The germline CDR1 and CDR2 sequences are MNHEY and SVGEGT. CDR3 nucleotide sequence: TGTGCCAGCAGTAAAATACTAGCGCCCCGCACAGATACGCAGTATTTT. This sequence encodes CASSKILAPRTDTQYF.

The CDR3 here is CASSLFHRDRVGTEAFF. CDR3 DNA: TGTGCCAGCAGTTTATTCCACCGGGACAGGGTAGGCACTGAAGCTTTCTTT. This chain links TRBV2 with TRBJ1-1, with TRBD1 matching 9 bases. The CDR3 is 17 amino acids. Trimming cost V 5 bases and J 4 bases; bases outside gene matches: 14. Germline V CDR1 and CDR2: SNHLY, FYNNEI.

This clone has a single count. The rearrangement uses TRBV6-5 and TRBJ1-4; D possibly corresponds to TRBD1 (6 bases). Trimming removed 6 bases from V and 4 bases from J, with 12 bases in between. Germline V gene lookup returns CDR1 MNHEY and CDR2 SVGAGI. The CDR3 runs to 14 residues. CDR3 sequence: CASSPTGFNEKLFF. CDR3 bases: TGTGCCAGCAGCCCCACAGGGTTTAATGAAAAACTGTTTTTT.

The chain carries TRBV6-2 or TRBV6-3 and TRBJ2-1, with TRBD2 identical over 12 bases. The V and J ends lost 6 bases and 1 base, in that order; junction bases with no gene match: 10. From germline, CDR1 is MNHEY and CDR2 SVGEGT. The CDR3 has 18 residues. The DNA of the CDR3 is TGTGCCAGCAGCCGCGTAACTAGCGGGAGGTATTCCTACAATGAGCAGTTCTTC. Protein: CASSRVTSGRYSYNEQFF.

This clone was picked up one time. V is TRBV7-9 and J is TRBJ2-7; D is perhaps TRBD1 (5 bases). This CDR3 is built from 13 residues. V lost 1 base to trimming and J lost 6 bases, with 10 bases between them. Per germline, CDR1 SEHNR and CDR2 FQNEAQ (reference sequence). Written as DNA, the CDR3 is TGTGCCAGCAGCTTAGGGTGGCAGGGCGAGCAGTACTTC. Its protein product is CASSLGWQGEQYF.

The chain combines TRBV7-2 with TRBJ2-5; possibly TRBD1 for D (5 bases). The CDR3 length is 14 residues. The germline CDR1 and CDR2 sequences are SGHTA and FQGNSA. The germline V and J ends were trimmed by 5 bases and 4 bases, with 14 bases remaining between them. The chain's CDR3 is CASSRSQGGETQYF. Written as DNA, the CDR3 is TGTGCCAGCAGCCGCTCTCAGGGCGGAGAGACCCAGTACTTC. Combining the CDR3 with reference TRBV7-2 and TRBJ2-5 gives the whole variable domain GAGVSQSPSNKVTEKGKDVELRCDPISGHTALYWYRQSLGQGLEFLIYFQGNSAPDKSGLPSDRFSAERTGGSVSTLTIQRTQQEDSAVYLCASSRSQGGETQYFGPGTRLLVL.

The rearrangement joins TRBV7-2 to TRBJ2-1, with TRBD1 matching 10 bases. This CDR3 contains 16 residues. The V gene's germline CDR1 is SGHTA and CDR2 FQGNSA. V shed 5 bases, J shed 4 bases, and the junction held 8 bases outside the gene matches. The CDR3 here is CASSDAGTGAYNEQFF. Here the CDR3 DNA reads TGTGCCAGCAGCGACGCCGGGACAGGGGCGTACAATGAGCAGTTCTTC.

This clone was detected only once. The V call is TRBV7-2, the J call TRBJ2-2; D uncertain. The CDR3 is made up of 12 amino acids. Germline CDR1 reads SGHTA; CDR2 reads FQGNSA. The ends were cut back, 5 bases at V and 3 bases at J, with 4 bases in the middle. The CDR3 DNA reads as TGTGCCAGCAGCCATTACACCGGGGAGCTGTTTTTT. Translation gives CASSHYTGELFF. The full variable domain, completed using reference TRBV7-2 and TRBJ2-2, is GAGVSQSPSNKVTEKGKDVELRCDPISGHTALYWYRQSLGQGLEFLIYFQGNSAPDKSGLPSDRFSAERTGGSVSTLTIQRTQQEDSAVYLCASSHYTGELFFGEGSRLTVL.

This CDR3 reads CASSFGDAYEQYF. The CDR3 region has the DNA TGCGCCAGCAGCTTTGGGGATGCCTACGAGCAGTACTTC. This chain connects TRBV5-1 to TRBJ2-7; D is uncertain. Germline-derived CDR1 and CDR2 are SGHRS and YFSETQ. The ends were cut back, 2 bases at V and 2 bases at J, with 8 bases in the middle. This CDR3 comprises 13 residues.

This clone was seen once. The CDR3 reads CASSFTGGNEKLFF. As DNA, the CDR3 is TGTGCCAGCAGTTTCACAGGAGGCAATGAAAAACTGTTTTTT. The genes are TRBV28 and TRBJ1-4; D is possibly TRBD1 (5 bases). CDR3 length: 14 residues. Germline assignment: CDR1 MDHEN and CDR2 SYDVKM. The V gene lost 3 bases and the J gene lost 5 bases, with 10 bases spanning the gap.

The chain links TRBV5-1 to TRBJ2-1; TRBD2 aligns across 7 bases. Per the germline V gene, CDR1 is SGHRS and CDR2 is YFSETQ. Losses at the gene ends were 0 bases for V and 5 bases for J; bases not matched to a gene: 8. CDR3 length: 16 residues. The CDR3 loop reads CASSLDPGGYDNEQFF. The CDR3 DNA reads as TGCGCCAGCAGCTTGGATCCGGGAGGTTATGACAATGAGCAGTTCTTC.

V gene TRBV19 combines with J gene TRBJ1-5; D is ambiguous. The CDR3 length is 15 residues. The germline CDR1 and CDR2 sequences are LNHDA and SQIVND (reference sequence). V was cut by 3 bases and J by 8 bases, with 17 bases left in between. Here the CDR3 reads CASSIQVPGSEPQHF. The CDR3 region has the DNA TGTGCCAGTAGTATCCAAGTTCCGGGGAGTGAGCCCCAGCATTTT.

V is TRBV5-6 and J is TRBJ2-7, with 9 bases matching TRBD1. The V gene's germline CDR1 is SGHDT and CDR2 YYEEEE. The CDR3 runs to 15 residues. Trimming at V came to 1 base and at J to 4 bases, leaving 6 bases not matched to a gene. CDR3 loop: CASSLWGQGQYEQYF. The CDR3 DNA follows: TGTGCCAGCAGCTTGTGGGGACAGGGTCAATACGAGCAGTACTTC. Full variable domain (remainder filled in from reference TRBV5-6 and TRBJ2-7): DAGVTQSPTHLIKTRGQQVTLRCSPKSGHDTVSWYQQALGQGPQFIFQYYEEEERQRGNFPDRFSGHQFPNYSSELNVNALLLGDSALYLCASSLWGQGQYEQYFGPGTRLTVT.

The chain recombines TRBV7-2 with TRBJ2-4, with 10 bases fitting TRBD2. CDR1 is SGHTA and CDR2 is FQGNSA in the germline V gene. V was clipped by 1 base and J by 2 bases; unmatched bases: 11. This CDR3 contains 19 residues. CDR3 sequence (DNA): TGTGCCAGCAGCTTAGTAGGGCTAGGACTAGCGGACTCCAAAAACATTCAGTACTTC. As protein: CASSLVGLGLADSKNIQYF.

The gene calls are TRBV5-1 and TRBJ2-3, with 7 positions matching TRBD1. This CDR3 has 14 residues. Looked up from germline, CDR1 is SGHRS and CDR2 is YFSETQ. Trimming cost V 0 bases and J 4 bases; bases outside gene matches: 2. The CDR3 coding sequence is TGCGCCAGCAGCTTGGACAGGGGTGCAGATACGCAGTATTTT. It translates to CASSLDRGADTQYF. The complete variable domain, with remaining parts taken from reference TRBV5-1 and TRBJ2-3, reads KAGVTQTPRYLIKTRGQQVTLSCSPISGHRSVSWYQQTPGQGLQFLFEYFSETQRNKGNFPGRFSGRQFSNSRSEMNVSTLELGDSALYLCASSLDRGADTQYFGPGTRLTVL.

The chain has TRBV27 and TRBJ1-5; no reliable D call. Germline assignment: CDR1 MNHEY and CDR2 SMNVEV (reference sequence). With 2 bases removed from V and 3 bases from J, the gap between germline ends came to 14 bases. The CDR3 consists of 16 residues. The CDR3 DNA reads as TGTGCCAGCAGTTTAGGTGCGGCAGCGATCAATCAGCCCCAGCATTTT. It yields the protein CASSLGAAAINQPQHF.

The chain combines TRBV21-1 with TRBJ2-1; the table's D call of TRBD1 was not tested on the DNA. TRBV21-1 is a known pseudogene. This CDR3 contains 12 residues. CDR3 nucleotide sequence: TGTGCCAGCAGTAGCAGGGGAAGTGAGCAGTTCTTC. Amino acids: CASSSRGSEQFF.

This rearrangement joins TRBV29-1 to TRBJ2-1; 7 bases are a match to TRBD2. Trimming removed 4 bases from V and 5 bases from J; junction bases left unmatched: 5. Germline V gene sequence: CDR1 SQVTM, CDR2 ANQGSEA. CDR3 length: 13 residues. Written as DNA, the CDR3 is TGCAGCGTTGTAGTAGCGGGCAACAATGAGCAGTTCTTC. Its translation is CSVVVAGNNEQFF.

Here the CDR3 reads CARGGQGKGSPLHF. CDR3 nucleotides: TGTGCCAGGGGGGGACAGGGGAAAGGATCACCCCTCCACTTT. V and J are TRBV19 and TRBJ1-6, with 10 bases matching TRBD1. Germline CDR1 LNHDA, CDR2 SQIVND (reference sequence). Trimming removed 9 bases from V and 10 bases from J; junction bases left unmatched: 9. The CDR3 has 14 residues.

The CDR3 coding sequence is TGTGCCAGCAGTTTTGGGCAGGCGGGAGGCTACACCTTC. This codes for CASSFGQAGGYTF. This rearrangement joins TRBV27 to TRBJ1-2; no clear D gene. Germline-derived CDR1 and CDR2 are MNHEY and SMNVEV (reference sequence). This CDR3 spans 13 amino acids. The ends were cut back, 3 bases at V and 8 bases at J, with 13 bases in the middle.

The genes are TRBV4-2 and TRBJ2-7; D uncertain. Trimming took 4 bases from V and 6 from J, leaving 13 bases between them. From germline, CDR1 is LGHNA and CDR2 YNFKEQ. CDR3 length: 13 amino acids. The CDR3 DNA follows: TGTGCCAGCAGCCCCGACGGGTTTAGCGAGCAGTACTTC. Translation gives CASSPDGFSEQYF.

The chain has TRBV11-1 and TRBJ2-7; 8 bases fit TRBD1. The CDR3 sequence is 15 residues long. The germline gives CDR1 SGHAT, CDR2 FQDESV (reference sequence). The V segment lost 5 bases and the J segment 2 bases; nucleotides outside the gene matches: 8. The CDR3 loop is CASSPTGTGTYEQYF. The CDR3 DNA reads TGTGCCAGCAGCCCCACCGGGACAGGCACCTACGAGCAGTACTTC.

DNA of the CDR3: TGTGCCAGCAACCGGGCGGCCAGCGGGTCCTACAATGAGCAGTTCTTC. Translating gives CASNRAASGSYNEQFF. The chain combines TRBV4-2 with TRBJ2-1, with TRBD2 as a possible D gene (6 bases). Deletions cut 7 bases from V and 1 base from J, with 17 bases between. This CDR3 has 16 residues. Germline CDR1 LGHNA, CDR2 YNFKEQ.

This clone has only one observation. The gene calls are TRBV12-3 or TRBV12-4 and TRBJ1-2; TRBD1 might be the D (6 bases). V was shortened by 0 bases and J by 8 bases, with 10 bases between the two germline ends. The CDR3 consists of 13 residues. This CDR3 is CASSLARGEGYTF. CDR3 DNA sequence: TGTGCCAGCAGTTTAGCCAGGGGTGAAGGCTACACCTTC.